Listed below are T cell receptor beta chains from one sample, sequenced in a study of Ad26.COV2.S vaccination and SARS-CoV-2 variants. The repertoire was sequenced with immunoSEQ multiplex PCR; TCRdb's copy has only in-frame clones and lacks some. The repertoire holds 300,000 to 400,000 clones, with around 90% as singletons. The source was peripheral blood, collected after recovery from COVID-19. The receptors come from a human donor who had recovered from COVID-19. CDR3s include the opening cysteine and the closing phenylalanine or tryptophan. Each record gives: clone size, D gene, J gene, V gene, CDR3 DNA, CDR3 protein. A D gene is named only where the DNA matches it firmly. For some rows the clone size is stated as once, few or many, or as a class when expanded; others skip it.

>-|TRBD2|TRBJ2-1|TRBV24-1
TGTGCCACCAGTGACACCGGGGGGGGGAGTCCCCATGAGCAGTTCTTC
CATSDTGGGSPHEQFF
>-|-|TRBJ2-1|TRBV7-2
TGTGCCAGCAGCTTAGAGCTGGGGACGAGGGGCGATGAGCAGTTCTTC
CASSLELGTRGDEQFF
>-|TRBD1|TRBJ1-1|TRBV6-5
TGTGCCAGCAGTTATTCACAGGGGGCGCGCGGCACTGAAGCTTTCTTT
CASSYSQGARGTEAFF
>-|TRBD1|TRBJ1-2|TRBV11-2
TGTGCCAGCAGCCCGATGCGGGGACAGGGGGCTGATGGCTACACCTTC
CASSPMRGQGADGYTF
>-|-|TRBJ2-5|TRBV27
TGTGCCAGCAGTCACCTAATTCGGGGGCGTTACAGGGAGACCCAGTACTTC
CASSHLIRGRYRETQYF
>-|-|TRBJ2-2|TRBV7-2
TGTGCCAGCAGCTCGCAGGGCACCGGGGAGCTGTTTTTT
CASSSQGTGELFF
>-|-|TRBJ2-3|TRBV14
TGTGCCAGCAGCCAAGATATGGGCAGAAACACAGATACGCAGTATTTT
CASSQDMGRNTDTQYF
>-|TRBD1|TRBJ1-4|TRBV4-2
TGTGCCAGCAGCCAAGCGTCGGGGACAGGCGATGAAAAACTGTTTTTT
CASSQASGTGDEKLFF
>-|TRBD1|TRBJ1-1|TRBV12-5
TGTGCTAGTGGTTTTTCTCGGGGACAGAAGAAAATGAACACTGAAGCTTTCTTT
CASGFSRGQKKMNTEAFF
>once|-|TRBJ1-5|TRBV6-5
TGTGCCAGTCAGGCGCCGAGTCAGCCCCAGCATTTT
CASQAPSQPQHF
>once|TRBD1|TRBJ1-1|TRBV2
TGTGCCAGCCGGGGACAGGGGAACACTGAAGCTTTCTTT
CASRGQGNTEAFF
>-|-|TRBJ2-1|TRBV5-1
TGCGCCAGCAGTAGGGGTGTCTCCTACAATGAGCAGTTCTTC
CASSRGVSYNEQFF
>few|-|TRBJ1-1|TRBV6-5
TGTGCCAGCAGTTACGGGACGGAGCGTCCTGAAGCTTTCTTT
CASSYGTERPEAFF
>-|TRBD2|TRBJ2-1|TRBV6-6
TGTGCCAGCAGTTACTCGTCGGGGGGGCCCAATGAGCAGTTCTTC
CASSYSSGGPNEQFF
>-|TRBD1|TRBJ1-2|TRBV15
TGTGCCACCAGCAGACATGGTGGAAGACAGGGGAACTATGGCTACACCTTC
CATSRHGGRQGNYGYTF
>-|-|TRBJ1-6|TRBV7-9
TGTGCCAGCAGCCGGGGCAGCCTTTCTAATTCACCCCTCCACTTT
CASSRGSLSNSPLHF
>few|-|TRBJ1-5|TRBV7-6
TGTGCCAGCAGCTTAGGGCCATATAGCAATCAGCCCCAGCATTTT
CASSLGPYSNQPQHF
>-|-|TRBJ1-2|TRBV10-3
TGTGCCATCAGTGAGAACTGGGGGGGGCCCCGACATGGCTACACCTTC
CAISENWGGPRHGYTF
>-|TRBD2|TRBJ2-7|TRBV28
TGTGCCAGCACTACTAGCGGATCCTACGAGCAGTACTTC
CASTTSGSYEQYF
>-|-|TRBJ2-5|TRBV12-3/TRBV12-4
TGTGCCAGCAGTTTGGTTCTACAAGAGACCCAGTACTTC
CASSLVLQETQYF
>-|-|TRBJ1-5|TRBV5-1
TGCGCCAGCAGCCCGAGACCGGGAAGCAATCAGCCCCAGCATTTT
CASSPRPGSNQPQHF
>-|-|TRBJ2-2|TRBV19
TGTGCCAGTAGTATGATAGGGGGAAACACCGGGGAGCTGTTTTTT
CASSMIGGNTGELFF
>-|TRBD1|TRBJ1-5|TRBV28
TGTGCCAGCAGAGCCCGAACGGACAGGGGCAATCAGCCCCAGCATTTT
CASRARTDRGNQPQHF
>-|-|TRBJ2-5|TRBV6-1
TGTGCCAGCAGTGAAGTACAGGGTTACGTCGAGACCCAGTACTTC
CASSEVQGYVETQYF
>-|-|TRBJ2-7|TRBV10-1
TGCGCCAGCAGTGAGTCGACTGCTACTAGGGGCTCCTACGAGCAGTACTTC
CASSESTATRGSYEQYF
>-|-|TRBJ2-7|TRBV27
TGTGCCAGCAGACAGGGTGTGGCCGAGCAGTACTTC
CASRQGVAEQYF
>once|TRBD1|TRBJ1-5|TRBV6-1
TGCGCCAGCAGTGAGTGGGACAGGAACCAGCCCCAGCATTTT
CASSEWDRNQPQHF